This TCR beta chain was identified in a study of PD-1 blockade in classical Hodgkin lymphoma. Time point given: cycle 4 day 1 (C4D1), after five to seven weeks of nivolumab. Every patient had relapsed following autologous stem cell transplantation, and cohorts differed in brentuximab vedotin exposure. Data came from immunoSEQ multiplex PCR; TCRdb stores just in-frame clones and leaves some out. The sample carries 30,000 or so clones, roughly four fifths recorded once. Trimming shortened V by 1 base and J by 6 bases, and 15 bases separated the two germline ends. This CDR3 is built from 15 residues. Germline loops: CDR1 SGHRS, CDR2 YFSETQ.

Source: peripheral blood mononuclear cells (PBMCs), taken before the fourth cycle of nivolumab. The V gene is TRBV5-1, the J gene TRBJ2-3; the D gene is possibly TRBD1 (6 bases). This sequence was found in a human donor with classical Hodgkin lymphoma. DNA for the CDR3: TGCGCCAGCAGCTTGACGACAGGTGAGAGGGATACGCAGTATTTT. Its protein product is CASSLTTGERDTQYF.